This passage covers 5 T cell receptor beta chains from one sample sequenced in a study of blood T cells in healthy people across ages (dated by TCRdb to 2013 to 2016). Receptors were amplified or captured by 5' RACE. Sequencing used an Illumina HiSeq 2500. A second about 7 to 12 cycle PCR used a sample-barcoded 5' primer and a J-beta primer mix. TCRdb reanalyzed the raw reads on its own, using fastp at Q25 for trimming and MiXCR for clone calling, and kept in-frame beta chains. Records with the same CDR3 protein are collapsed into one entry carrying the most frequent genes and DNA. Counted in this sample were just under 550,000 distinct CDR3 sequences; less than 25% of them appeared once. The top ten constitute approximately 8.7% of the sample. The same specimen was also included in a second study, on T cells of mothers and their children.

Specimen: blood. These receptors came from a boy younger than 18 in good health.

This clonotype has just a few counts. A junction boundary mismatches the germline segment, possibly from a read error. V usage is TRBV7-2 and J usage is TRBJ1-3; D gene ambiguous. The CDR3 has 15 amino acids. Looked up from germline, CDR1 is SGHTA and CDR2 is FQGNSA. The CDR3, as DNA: TGTGCCAGCAGCTTATGGTCTGACTCTGGAAACACCATACATTTT. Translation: CASSLWSDSGNTIHF.

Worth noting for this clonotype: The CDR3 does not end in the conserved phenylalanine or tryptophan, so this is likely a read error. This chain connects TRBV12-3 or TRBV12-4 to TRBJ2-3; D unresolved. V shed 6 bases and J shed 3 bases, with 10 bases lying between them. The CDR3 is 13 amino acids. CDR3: CASSRALTDTQYS. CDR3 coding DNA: TGTGCCAGCAGCAGAGCGCTTACAGATACGCAGTATTCT.

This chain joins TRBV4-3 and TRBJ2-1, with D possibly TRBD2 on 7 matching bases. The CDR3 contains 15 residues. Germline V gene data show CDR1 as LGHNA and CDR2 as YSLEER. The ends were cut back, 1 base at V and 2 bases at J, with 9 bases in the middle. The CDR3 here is CASSQGGGPYNEQFF. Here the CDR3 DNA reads TGCGCCAGCAGCCAAGGGGGGGGGCCCTACAATGAGCAGTTCTTC.

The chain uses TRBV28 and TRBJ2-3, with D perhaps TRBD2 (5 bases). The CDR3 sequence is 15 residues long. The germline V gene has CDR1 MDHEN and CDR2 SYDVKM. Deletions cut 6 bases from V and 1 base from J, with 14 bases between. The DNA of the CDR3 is TGTGCCAGCAGGACGGGGTCTTCGGGCACAGATACGCAGTATTTT. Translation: CASRTGSSGTDTQYF.

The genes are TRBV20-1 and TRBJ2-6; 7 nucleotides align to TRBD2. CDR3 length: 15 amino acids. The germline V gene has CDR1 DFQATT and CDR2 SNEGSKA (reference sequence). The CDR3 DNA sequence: TGCAGCACTCTGAAGGGAGGGGCTGGGGCCAACGTCCTGACTTTC. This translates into CSTLKGGAGANVLTF.